This TCR beta chain came from a study of shared clonotypes between healthy human individuals (dated by TCRdb to the early 2020s). At the level of the whole study: The cohort included a few men and a couple of women between 18 and 49 years of age. For each donor, CD4 naive and CD4 memory were each run on three plates, CD8 naive on two plates, and CD8 memory on one plate. To estimate repertoire size and how much clonotype sharing occurs between individuals, the study deeply sequenced the blood TCR repertoires of about five healthy adults. Libraries were prepared and TCR repertoires were sequenced by different laboratories using diverse techniques, in order to increase sequencing depth and limit assay-specific biases. Between about 0.9 and 9 billion PBMCs per donor were obtained by leukapheresis. Overall study results and their limits: Estimated clonotype richness was generally larger for naive than for memory subsets. Even with the large sequencing depth, rarefaction of the sorted-subset datasets indicated that sequencing was incomplete. Sampling was restricted to blood, and TCR repertoires in tissue are likely to differ from TCR repertoires in blood. The genetic and exposure-history diversity represented was limited by the small number of donors. Clonotypes shared by all four sorted-subset donors showed higher generation probabilities than non-shared clonotypes. Pairwise subsampling led to the expectation that sequencing depth would affect the degree of clonotype sharing among donors. Sharing across four donors was observed for about 5% of naive CD4, over 3% of naive CD8, about 2.5% of memory CD4, and about 0.4% of memory CD8 clonotypes.

The donors were healthy, HIV-negative adults who had no recently reported acute infections or vaccinations. All donors were Caucasian adults living in Nashville, Tennessee, USA. CD4+ T cells were enriched by magnetic negative selection; naive cells were then positively selected on CD45RA, and the negative fraction formed the memory subset. Blood was obtained by leukapheresis, after which PBMCs were separated by Ficoll-Histopaque density gradient centrifugation and cryopreserved in liquid nitrogen vapor phase. Analytical flow cytometry was used to check the purity and quantity of each magnetically sorted T cell population. From each sorted fraction, genomic DNA was isolated and quantified by UV absorbance on a Nanodrop 2000c. The germline V gene yields SGHDN for CDR1 and FVKESK for CDR2. Its CDR3 holds 14 amino acids, cysteine through phenylalanine. The sequence is cut down to CDR3 DNA, 42 bases in frame from base 1. From V the trimming removes 6 bases and from J it removes 5 bases, while the gene matches leave 9 bases of the junction unaccounted for.

Using the deep immunoSEQ assay, TCR CDR3 regions were amplified from genomic DNA by multiplex PCR. Genomic DNA extracted from each cell subset was distributed evenly over all wells of several immunoSEQ 96-well plates, and each plate served as one replicate. Each replicate PCR for sorted subsets received roughly 0.2 ug genomic DNA, equal to tens of thousands of T cell genomes. Purified libraries were quantified with a Qubit 3.0 fluorometer, sized on a Bioanalyzer 2100, and re-quantified with the KAPA Library Quantification kit. A separate single-read 150-cycle Illumina NextSeq 550 flow cell was used to sequence each immunoSEQ 96-well plate. The paper's data handling went like this. Because the immunoSEQ output held only junctional sequences and lacked quality scores, the filtering could not match the filtering applied to full-length reads. To assign V/J genes and CDR3, sequences were annotated using PyIR, a Python wrapper for IgBLAST v1.9, with IMGT germline references. Reads were removed for weak V/J assignments (E-value above 1e-6), missing CDR3, stop codons, out-of-frame junctions, or ambiguous translated residues. A V3J clonotype was defined by an identical inferred V gene, J gene, and CDR3 amino acid sequence. Percentage overlap between repertoires was calculated by dividing the number of shared unique clonotypes by the size of the smaller repertoire. Three approaches were used to assess repertoire richness: RTK rarefaction, the Chao1 estimator, and Recon v2.1 estimates of unobserved clonotypes. OLGA was used to compute generation probabilities for all TCRbeta clonotypes that the gDNA method yielded from a few donors. Drawn from immuneACCESS, this table holds only the in-frame rearrangements with V and J called that TCRdb kept. Clones are partly lost; checked studies trace under half to an unresolved V gene and leave the rest unexplained. The V and J calls and the clone size are those of that table, but D and trimming were determined from the DNA. Across this sample there are nearly 1 million clones, with around three quarters seen only once. The top ten constitute nearly 1.5% of the sample.

Remarks on this clone: Its antigen is still unknown. The input lacks base qualities; no much larger clone sits a single base away.

This sequence uses TRBV14 and TRBJ1-1; 7 bases in the middle match TRBD1. The TCR sequence derives from a man aged 18 to 29 in good health. What was sequenced was memory CD4+ T cells sorted from blood. The sample's cell subset or site label is to be understood as: CD45RA-negative fraction. The DNA sequence follows: TGTGCCAGCAGACTAGAGACAGGGACTACTGAAGCTTTCTTT. Translated, it reads CASRLETGTTEAFF.